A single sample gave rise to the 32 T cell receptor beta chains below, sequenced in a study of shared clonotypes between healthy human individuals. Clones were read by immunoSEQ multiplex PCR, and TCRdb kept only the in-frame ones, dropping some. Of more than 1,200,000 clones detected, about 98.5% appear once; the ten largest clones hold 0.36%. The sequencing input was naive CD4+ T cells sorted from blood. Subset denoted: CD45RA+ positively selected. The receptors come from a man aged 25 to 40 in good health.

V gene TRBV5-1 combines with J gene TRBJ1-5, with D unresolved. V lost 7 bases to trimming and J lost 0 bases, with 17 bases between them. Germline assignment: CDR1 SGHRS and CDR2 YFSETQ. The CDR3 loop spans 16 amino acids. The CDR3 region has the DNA TGCGCCAGCCGTCCCGGGCTCGAAAGTAGCAATCAGCCCCAGCATTTT. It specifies CASRPGLESSNQPQHF.

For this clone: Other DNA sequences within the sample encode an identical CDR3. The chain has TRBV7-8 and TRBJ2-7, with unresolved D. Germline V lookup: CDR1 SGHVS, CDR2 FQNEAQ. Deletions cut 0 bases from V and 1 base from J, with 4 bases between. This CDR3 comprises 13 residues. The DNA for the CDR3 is TGTGCCAGCAGCTTAGCCATTTCCTACGAGCAGTACTTC. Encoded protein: CASSLAISYEQYF.

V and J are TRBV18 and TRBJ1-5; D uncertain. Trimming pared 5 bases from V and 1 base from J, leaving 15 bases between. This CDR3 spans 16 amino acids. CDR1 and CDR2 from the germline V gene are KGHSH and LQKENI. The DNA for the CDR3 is TGTGCCAGCTCAACTTCTTCCGAGGGAAGCAATCAGCCCCAGCATTTT. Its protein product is CASSTSSEGSNQPQHF. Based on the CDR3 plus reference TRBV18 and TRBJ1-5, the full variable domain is NAGVMQNPRHLVRRRGQEARLRCSPMKGHSHVYWYRQLPEEGLKFMVYLQKENIIDESGMPKERFSAEFPKEGPSILRIQQVVRGDSAAYFCASSTSSEGSNQPQHFGDGTRLSIL.

The CDR3 loop is CASSALGGRPHEQYF. In DNA form, the CDR3 reads TGTGCCAGCAGCGCCTTGGGCGGGAGGCCCCACGAGCAGTACTTC. The chain combines TRBV11-2 with TRBJ2-7; 8 nucleotides match TRBD2. The ends lost 5 bases at V and 5 bases at J; junction bases unmatched: 11. This CDR3 is 15 amino acids long. Looked up from germline, CDR1 is SGHAT and CDR2 is FQNNGV.

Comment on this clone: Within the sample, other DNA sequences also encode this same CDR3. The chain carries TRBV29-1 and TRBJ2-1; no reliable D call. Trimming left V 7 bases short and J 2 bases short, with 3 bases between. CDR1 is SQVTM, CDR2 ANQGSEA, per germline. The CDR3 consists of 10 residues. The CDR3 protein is CSGTYNEQFF. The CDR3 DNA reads TGCAGCGGGACCTACAATGAGCAGTTCTTC.

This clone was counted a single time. The CDR3 nucleotides read TGTGCCAGCGAGCGGTCTGCCGAGCAGTACTTC. The encoded protein is CASERSAEQYF. The chain combines TRBV7-9 with TRBJ2-7, with D possibly matching TRBD2 (5 bases). This CDR3 is 11 amino acids long. Germline V gene data show CDR1 as SEHNR and CDR2 as FQNEAQ (reference sequence). Trimming took off 8 bases at V and 6 bases at J, with 11 bases between the two ends.

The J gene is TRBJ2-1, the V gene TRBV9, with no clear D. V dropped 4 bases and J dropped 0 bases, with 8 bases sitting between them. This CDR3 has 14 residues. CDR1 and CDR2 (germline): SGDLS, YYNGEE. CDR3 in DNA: TGTGCCAGCAGCCGGTACGGCTCCTACAATGAGCAGTTCTTC. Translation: CASSRYGSYNEQFF.

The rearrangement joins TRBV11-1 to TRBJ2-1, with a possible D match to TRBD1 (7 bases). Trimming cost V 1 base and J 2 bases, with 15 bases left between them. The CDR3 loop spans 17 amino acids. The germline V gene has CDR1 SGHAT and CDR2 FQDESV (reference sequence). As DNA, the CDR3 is TGTGCCAGCAGCTTAGTGGGAGGCAGGGGGACCTACAATGAGCAGTTCTTC. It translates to CASSLVGGRGTYNEQFF.

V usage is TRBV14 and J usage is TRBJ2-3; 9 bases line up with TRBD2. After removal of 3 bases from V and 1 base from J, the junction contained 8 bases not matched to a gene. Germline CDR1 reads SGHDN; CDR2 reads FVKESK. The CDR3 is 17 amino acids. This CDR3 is CASSQRRIAGGTDTQYF. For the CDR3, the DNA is TGTGCCAGCAGCCAGCGTCGGATAGCGGGGGGCACAGATACGCAGTATTTT.

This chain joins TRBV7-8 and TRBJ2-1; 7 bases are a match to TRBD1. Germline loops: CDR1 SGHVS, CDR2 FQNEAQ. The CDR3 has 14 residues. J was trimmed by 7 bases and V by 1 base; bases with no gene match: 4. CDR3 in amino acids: CASSLVARGNEQFF. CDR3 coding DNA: TGTGCCAGCAGCTTAGTAGCCAGGGGGAATGAGCAGTTCTTC. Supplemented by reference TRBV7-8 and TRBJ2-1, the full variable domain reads GAGVSQSPRYKVAKRGQDVALRCDPISGHVSLFWYQQALGQGPEFLTYFQNEAQLDKSGLPSDRFFAERPEGSVSTLKIQRTQQEDSAVYLCASSLVARGNEQFFGPGTRLTVL.

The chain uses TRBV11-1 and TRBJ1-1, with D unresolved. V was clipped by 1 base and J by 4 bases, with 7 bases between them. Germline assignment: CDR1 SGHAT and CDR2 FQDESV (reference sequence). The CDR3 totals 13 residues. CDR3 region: CASSLEVGTEAFF. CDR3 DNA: TGTGCCAGCAGCTTAGAGGTTGGCACTGAAGCTTTCTTT.

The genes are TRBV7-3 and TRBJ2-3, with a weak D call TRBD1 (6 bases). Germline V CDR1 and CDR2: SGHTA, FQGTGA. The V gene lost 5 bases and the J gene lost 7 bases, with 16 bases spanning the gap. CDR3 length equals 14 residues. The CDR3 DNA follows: TGTGCCAGCAGCCCCGGGACACACGGTTATACGCAGTATTTT. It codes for CASSPGTHGYTQYF.

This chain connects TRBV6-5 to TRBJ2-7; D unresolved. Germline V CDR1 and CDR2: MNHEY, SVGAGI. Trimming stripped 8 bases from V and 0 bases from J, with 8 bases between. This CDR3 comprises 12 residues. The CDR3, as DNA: TGTGCCAGCGGATTTTACTCCTACGAGCAGTACTTC. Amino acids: CASGFYSYEQYF.

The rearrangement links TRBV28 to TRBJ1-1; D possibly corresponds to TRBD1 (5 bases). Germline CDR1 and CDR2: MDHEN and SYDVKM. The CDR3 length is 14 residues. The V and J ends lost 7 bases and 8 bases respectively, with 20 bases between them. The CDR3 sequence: CASNPPGGSGEAFF. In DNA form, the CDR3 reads TGTGCCAGCAACCCTCCTGGGGGGTCGGGGGAAGCTTTCTTT.

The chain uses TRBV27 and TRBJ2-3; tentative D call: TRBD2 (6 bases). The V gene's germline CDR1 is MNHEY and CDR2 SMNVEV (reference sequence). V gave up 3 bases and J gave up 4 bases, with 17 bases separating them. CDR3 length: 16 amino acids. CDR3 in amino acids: CASSFYGGINADTQYF. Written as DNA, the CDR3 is TGTGCCAGCAGTTTCTACGGCGGGATTAACGCAGATACGCAGTATTTT.

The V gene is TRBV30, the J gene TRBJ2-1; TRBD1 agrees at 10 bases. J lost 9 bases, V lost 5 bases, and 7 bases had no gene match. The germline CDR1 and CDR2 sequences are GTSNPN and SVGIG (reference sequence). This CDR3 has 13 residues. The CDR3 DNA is TGTGCCTGGGGGGGACAGGGGAGTGCTGAGCAGTTCTTC. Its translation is CAWGGQGSAEQFF.

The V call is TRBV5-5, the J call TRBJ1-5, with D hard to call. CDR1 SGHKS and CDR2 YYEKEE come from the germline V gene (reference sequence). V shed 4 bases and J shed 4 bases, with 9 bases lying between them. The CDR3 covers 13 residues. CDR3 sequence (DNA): TGTGCCAGCAGCGCGGACCCGAATCAGCCCCAGCATTTT. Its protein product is CASSADPNQPQHF.

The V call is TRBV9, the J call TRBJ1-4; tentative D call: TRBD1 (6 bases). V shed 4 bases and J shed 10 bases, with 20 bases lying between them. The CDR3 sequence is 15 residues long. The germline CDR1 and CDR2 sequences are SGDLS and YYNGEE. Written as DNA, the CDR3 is TGTGCCAGCAGCCAAGGACAGCCTCGGATCGGAAAACTGTTTTTT. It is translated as CASSQGQPRIGKLFF.

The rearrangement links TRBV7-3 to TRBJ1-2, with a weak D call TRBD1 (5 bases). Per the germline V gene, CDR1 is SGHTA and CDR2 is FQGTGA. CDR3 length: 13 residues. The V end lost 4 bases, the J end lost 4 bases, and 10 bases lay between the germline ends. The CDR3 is CASSSSQGYGYTF. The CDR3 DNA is TGTGCCAGCAGCTCGTCGCAGGGCTATGGCTACACCTTC.

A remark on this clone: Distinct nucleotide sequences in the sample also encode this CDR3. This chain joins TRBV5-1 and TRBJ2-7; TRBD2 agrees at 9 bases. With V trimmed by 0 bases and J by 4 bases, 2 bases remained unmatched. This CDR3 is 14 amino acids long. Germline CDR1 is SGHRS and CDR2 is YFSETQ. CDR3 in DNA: TGCGCCAGCAGCTTGGGACTAGCGGTTTACGAGCAGTACTTC. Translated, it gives CASSLGLAVYEQYF.

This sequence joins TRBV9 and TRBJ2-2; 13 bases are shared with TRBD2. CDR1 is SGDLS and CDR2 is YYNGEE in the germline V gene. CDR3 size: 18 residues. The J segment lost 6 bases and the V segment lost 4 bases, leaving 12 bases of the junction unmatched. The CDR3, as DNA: TGTGCCAGCAGCCCTCAACTAGCGGGAGGGCCCCGGGCCGGGGAGCTGTTTTTT. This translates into CASSPQLAGGPRAGELFF.

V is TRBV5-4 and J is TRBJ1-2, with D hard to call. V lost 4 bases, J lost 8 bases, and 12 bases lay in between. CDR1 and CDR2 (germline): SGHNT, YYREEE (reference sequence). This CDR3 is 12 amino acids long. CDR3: CASSLEWGGYTF. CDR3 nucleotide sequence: TGTGCCAGCAGCCTGGAGTGGGGAGGCTACACCTTC.

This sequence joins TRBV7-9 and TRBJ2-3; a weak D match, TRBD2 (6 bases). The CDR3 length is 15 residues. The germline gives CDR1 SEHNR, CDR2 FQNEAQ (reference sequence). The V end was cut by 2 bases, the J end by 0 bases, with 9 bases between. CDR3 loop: CASSLRELSTDTQYF. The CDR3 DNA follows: TGTGCCAGCAGCTTACGGGAGTTGAGCACAGATACGCAGTATTTT.

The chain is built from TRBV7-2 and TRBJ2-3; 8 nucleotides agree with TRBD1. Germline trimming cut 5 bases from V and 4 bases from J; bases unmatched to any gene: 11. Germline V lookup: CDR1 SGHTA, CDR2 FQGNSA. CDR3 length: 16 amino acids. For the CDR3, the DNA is TGTGCCAGCAGCCTATGGACAGGGCTTGGGCCAGATACGCAGTATTTT. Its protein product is CASSLWTGLGPDTQYF.

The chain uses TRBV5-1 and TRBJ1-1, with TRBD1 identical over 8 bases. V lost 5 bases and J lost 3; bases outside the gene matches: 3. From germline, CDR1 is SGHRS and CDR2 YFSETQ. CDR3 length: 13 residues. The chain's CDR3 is CASRQGEDTEAFF. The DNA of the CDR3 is TGCGCCAGCAGACAGGGGGAGGACACTGAAGCTTTCTTT.

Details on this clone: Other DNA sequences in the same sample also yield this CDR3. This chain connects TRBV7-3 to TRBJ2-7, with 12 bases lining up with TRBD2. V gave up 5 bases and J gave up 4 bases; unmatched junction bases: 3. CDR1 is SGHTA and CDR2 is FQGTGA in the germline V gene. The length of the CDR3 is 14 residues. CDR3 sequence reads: CASSPTSGSYEQYF. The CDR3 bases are TGTGCCAGCAGCCCGACTAGCGGGAGTTACGAGCAGTACTTC.

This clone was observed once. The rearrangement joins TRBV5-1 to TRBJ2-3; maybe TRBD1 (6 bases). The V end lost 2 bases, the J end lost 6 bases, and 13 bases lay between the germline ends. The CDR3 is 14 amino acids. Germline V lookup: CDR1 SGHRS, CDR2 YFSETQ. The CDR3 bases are TGCGCCAGCAGCTTTGTAGGGGGTGAGGATACGCAGTATTTT. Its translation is CASSFVGGEDTQYF.

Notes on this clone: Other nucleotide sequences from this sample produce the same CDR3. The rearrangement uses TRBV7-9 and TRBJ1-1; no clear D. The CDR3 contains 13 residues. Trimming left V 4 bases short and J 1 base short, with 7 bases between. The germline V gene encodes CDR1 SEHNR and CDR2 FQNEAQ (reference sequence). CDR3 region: CASSSLGNTEAFF. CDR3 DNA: TGTGCCAGCAGCTCCCTAGGGAACACTGAAGCTTTCTTT.

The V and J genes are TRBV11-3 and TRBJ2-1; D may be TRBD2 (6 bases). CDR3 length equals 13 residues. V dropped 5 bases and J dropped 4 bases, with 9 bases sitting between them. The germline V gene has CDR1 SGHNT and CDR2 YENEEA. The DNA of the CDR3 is TGTGCCAGCAGCCGTGGGGGGTACAATGAGCAGTTCTTC. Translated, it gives CASSRGGYNEQFF.

CDR3 coding DNA: TGTGCCAGCAGCTCAACCCCCAGGGGTTATGAGCAGTTCTTC. This gives the protein CASSSTPRGYEQFF. The chain couples TRBV5-8 to TRBJ2-1; possibly TRBD1 for D (6 bases). V gave up 3 bases and J gave up 8 bases, with 15 bases separating them. The CDR3 spans 14 residues. Per germline, CDR1 SGHTS and CDR2 YDEGEE.

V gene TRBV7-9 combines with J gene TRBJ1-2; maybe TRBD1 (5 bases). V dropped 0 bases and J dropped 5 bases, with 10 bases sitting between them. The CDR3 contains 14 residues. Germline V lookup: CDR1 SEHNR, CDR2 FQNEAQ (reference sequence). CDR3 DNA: TGTGCCAGCAGCTTAGCTCAGGGAAGTTATGGCTACACCTTC. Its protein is CASSLAQGSYGYTF.

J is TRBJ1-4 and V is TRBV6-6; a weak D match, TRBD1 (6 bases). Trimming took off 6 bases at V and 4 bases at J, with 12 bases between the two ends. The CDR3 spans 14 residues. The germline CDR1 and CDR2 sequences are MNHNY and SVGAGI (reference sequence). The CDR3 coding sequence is TGTGCCAGCAGCCGGACAGCTAGTAATGAAAAACTGTTTTTT. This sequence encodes CASSRTASNEKLFF.